What follows are 28 T cell receptor beta chains derived from one specimen sequenced in a study of shared clonotypes between healthy human individuals. Profiled with immunoSEQ multiplex PCR; TCRdb holds only in-frame clones, not every one. Here the sample spans 1.6 million or so clones, 95% to 97% being singletons. Material for sequencing was naive CD4+ T cells sorted from blood. Subset denoted: CD45RA+ positively selected. These receptor sequences come from a man aged 25 to 40 in good health.

J is TRBJ2-7 and V is TRBV5-4; D possibly corresponds to TRBD1 (6 bases). The V end was cut by 4 bases, the J end by 6 bases, with 17 bases between. The germline V gene encodes CDR1 SGHNT and CDR2 YYREEE (reference sequence). This CDR3 spans 14 amino acids. Here the CDR3 DNA reads TGTGCCAGCAGCCCCGGGACATGGTTAGTCGAGCAGTACTTC. It encodes CASSPGTWLVEQYF.

This chain links TRBV5-1 with TRBJ2-5; 10 positions match TRBD2. Germline values: CDR1 SGHRS, CDR2 YFSETQ. The CDR3 is 15 residues long. V gave up 4 bases and J gave up 1 base; unmatched junction bases: 4. The CDR3 coding sequence is TGCGCCAGCAGCCCAAGGACTAGCGGCCAAGAGACCCAGTACTTC. It translates to CASSPRTSGQETQYF.

The chain recombines TRBV5-1 with TRBJ2-1; 9 bases fit TRBD2. With V trimmed by 4 bases and J by 9 bases, 8 bases remained unmatched. CDR1 and CDR2 from the germline V gene are SGHRS and YFSETQ. The CDR3 is 14 amino acids. The CDR3, as DNA: TGCGCCAGCAGCGGCAGCGGGAGGACGGGTGAGCAGTTCTTC. This codes for CASSGSGRTGEQFF.

The chain links TRBV28 to TRBJ1-5; no clear D. V was shortened by 3 bases and J by 3 bases, with 33 bases between the two germline ends. The CDR3 consists of 22 residues. Per germline, CDR1 MDHEN and CDR2 SYDVKM. CDR3 region: CASSLQERSHSDWQDYNQPQHF. CDR3 bases: TGTGCCAGCAGTTTGCAGGAGCGAAGCCACAGTGATTGGCAGGATTACAATCAGCCCCAGCATTTT.

The chain has TRBV2 and TRBJ2-7, with D perhaps assigned TRBD1 or TRBD2 (6 bases each). The CDR3 runs to 15 residues. Germline V lookup: CDR1 SNHLY, CDR2 FYNNEI. Between the trimmed V and J ends, which lost 6 bases and 3 bases, there was a span of 18 bases. The CDR3 reads CASRMDGGSLYEQYF. The CDR3 DNA sequence: TGTGCCAGCAGAATGGACGGGGGCTCCCTCTACGAGCAGTACTTC.

The rearrangement uses TRBV7-3 and TRBJ1-1; unclear D gene. Germline CDR1 and CDR2: SGHTA and FQGTGA. CDR3 length: 13 amino acids. V dropped 5 bases and J dropped 5 bases, with 12 bases sitting between them. CDR3 nucleotides: TGTGCCAGCAGCAAGTCTGTTGGGACTGAAGCTTTCTTT. This codes for CASSKSVGTEAFF.

In its sample, this clone was seen once. DNA for the CDR3: TGTGCCAGCTCACCCTCCGGGGTAGGGGGGACCCAGTACTTC. Translation gives CASSPSGVGGTQYF. The chain employs TRBV18 and TRBJ2-5; tentatively, D is TRBD1 (6 bases). Per the germline V gene, CDR1 is KGHSH and CDR2 is LQKENI. V gave up 3 bases and J gave up 7 bases, with 15 bases separating them. The CDR3 has 14 amino acids.

The chain uses TRBV5-6 and TRBJ2-3, with D perhaps given as TRBD1 or TRBD2 (5 bases each). Between the trimmed V and J ends, which lost 6 bases and 1 base, there was a span of 21 bases. The CDR3 covers 17 residues. Germline V CDR1 and CDR2: SGHDT, YYEEEE. The CDR3 reads CASIKSASLGRTDTQYF. The CDR3 DNA reads TGTGCCAGCATCAAATCCGCTAGCTTGGGGCGCACAGATACGCAGTATTTT.

The chain's CDR3 is CASSLSGGYAEQYF. Here the CDR3 DNA reads TGTGCCAGCAGCTTATCCGGGGGATATGCCGAGCAGTACTTC. The rearrangement uses TRBV7-9 and TRBJ2-7, with D possibly matching TRBD2 (6 bases). Germline V CDR1 and CDR2: SEHNR, FQNEAQ (reference sequence). The CDR3 runs to 14 residues. V lost 2 bases and J 6 bases, leaving 14 bases between the germline ends.

As DNA, the CDR3 is TGTGCCAGCAGCGGCACAGCGGCGGGAAGCGAGCAGTACTTC. Translation: CASSGTAAGSEQYF. The chain employs TRBV7-6 and TRBJ2-7; a weak D match, TRBD2 (6 bases). This CDR3 region has 14 residues. CDR1 and CDR2 from the germline V gene are SGHVS and FNYEAQ. Trimming removed 5 bases at V and 6 bases at J, with 17 bases between.

The chain links TRBV29-1 to TRBJ2-7; D is possibly TRBD1 or TRBD2 (6 bases each). Between the trimmed V and J ends, which lost 5 bases and 6 bases, there was a span of 14 bases. Germline-derived CDR1 and CDR2 are SQVTM and ANQGSEA. This CDR3 spans 12 amino acids. CDR3: CSVHPGAGEQYF. In DNA form, the CDR3 reads TGCAGCGTTCACCCGGGGGCGGGCGAGCAGTACTTC.

V usage is TRBV6-6 and J usage is TRBJ2-1, with D possibly matching TRBD2 (6 bases). Trimming left V 5 bases short and J 4 bases short, with 15 bases between. Germline loops: CDR1 MNHNY, CDR2 SVGAGI (reference sequence). The CDR3 consists of 15 residues. DNA of the CDR3: TGTGCCAGCAGTGGTACGGGACTTTCGTACAATGAGCAGTTCTTC. Translation gives CASSGTGLSYNEQFF.

The rearrangement uses TRBV19 and TRBJ2-3; the D gene is possibly TRBD2 (5 bases). The CDR3 is made up of 13 amino acids. Looked up from germline, CDR1 is LNHDA and CDR2 is SQIVND (reference sequence). Trimming cost V 6 bases and J 6 bases, with 13 bases left between them. The CDR3 bases are TGTGCCAGTAGGGAACGAGGACTGGATACGCAGTATTTT. Translating gives CASRERGLDTQYF. Looking up the rest from reference TRBV19 and TRBJ2-3 gives the full variable domain: DGGITQSPKYLFRKEGQNVTLSCEQNLNHDAMYWYRQDPGQGLRLIYYSQIVNDFQKGDIAEGYSVSREKKESFPLTVTSAQKNPTAFYLCASRERGLDTQYFGPGTRLTVL.

The gene calls are TRBV5-6 and TRBJ2-5; tentatively, D is TRBD2 (6 bases). V was clipped by 3 bases and J by 5 bases, with 17 bases between them. This CDR3 is 15 amino acids long. The V gene's germline CDR1 is SGHDT and CDR2 YYEEEE. The CDR3 coding sequence is TGTGCCAGCAGCTCCCCGGCTACGGGAGACGAGACCCAGTACTTC. This sequence encodes CASSSPATGDETQYF. The complete variable domain, with remaining parts taken from reference TRBV5-6 and TRBJ2-5, reads DAGVTQSPTHLIKTRGQQVTLRCSPKSGHDTVSWYQQALGQGPQFIFQYYEEEERQRGNFPDRFSGHQFPNYSSELNVNALLLGDSALYLCASSSPATGDETQYFGPGTRLLVL.

Points on this clone: The same CDR3 also results from other DNA sequences found in this sample. The gene calls are TRBV6-1 and TRBJ1-5; a weak D match, TRBD1 (6 bases). Germline loops: CDR1 MNHNS, CDR2 SASEGT. This CDR3 has 14 amino acids. V lost 0 bases and J lost 7, with 10 bases in between. The CDR3, as DNA: TGTGCCAGCAGTGAAGCACAGGGCGGGCAGCCCCAGCATTTT. Protein sequence: CASSEAQGGQPQHF.

The chain joins TRBV30 to TRBJ2-3, with D unresolved. V dropped 1 base and J dropped 4 bases, with 0 bases sitting between them. CDR3 length equals 10 residues. Germline-derived CDR1 and CDR2 are GTSNPN and SVGIG (reference sequence). In DNA form, the CDR3 reads TGTGCCTGGAGTGCAGATACGCAGTATTTT. Translation gives CAWSADTQYF.

The chain combines TRBV27 with TRBJ2-7; a weak D match, TRBD1 (6 bases). The V and J ends lost 3 bases and 5 bases respectively, with 26 bases between them. Germline V gives CDR1 MNHEY, CDR2 SMNVEV (reference sequence). The CDR3 extends over 18 amino acids. The CDR3 coding sequence is TGTGCCAGCAGTTTGGGGTCATACAGGGAGCTCGAACCACACGAGCAGTACTTC. This gives the protein CASSLGSYRELEPHEQYF.

This chain connects TRBV18 to TRBJ1-2; 9 bases fit TRBD1. The CDR3 consists of 13 residues. Per germline, CDR1 KGHSH and CDR2 LQKENI. The ends lost 3 bases at V and 7 bases at J; junction bases unmatched: 3. CDR3 DNA sequence: TGTGCCAGCTCACCTGACAGGGGGATTGGCTACACCTTC. The encoded protein is CASSPDRGIGYTF.

The chain couples TRBV18 to TRBJ1-5; 7 bases agree with TRBD1. Looked up from germline, CDR1 is KGHSH and CDR2 is LQKENI. J gave up 9 bases and V 1 base, and 3 bases lay outside the gene matches. This CDR3 comprises 13 residues. CDR3 DNA: TGTGCCAGCTCACCACAGGGGGACAGGCCCCAGCATTTT. Its translation is CASSPQGDRPQHF.

The J gene is TRBJ2-1, the V gene TRBV5-1; 14 nucleotides agree with TRBD2. This CDR3 contains 15 residues. V trimming: 3 bases; J trimming: 10 bases; junction bases outside the gene matches: 6. Germline CDR1 SGHRS, CDR2 YFSETQ. The DNA for the CDR3 is TGCGCCAGCAGCTGGGGACTAGCGGGAGAAAAGGAGCAGTTCTTC. Its translation is CASSWGLAGEKEQFF. The complete variable domain, with remaining parts taken from reference TRBV5-1 and TRBJ2-1, reads KAGVTQTPRYLIKTRGQQVTLSCSPISGHRSVSWYQQTPGQGLQFLFEYFSETQRNKGNFPGRFSGRQFSNSRSEMNVSTLELGDSALYLCASSWGLAGEKEQFFGPGTRLTVL.

The gene calls are TRBV4-1 and TRBJ1-4, with TRBD1 matching 7 bases. This CDR3 contains 15 residues. J gave up 8 bases and V 2 bases, and 8 bases lay outside the gene matches. Germline assignment: CDR1 MGHRA and CDR2 YSYEKL. The CDR3 spells CASSQRQGSWEKLFF. The CDR3 DNA is TGCGCCAGCAGCCAACGACAGGGCTCTTGGGAAAAACTGTTTTTT.

This clone was seen just once. The gene calls are TRBV7-8 and TRBJ2-1, with 9 nucleotides matching TRBD2. Germline V gene sequence: CDR1 SGHVS, CDR2 FQNEAQ. The CDR3 loop spans 16 amino acids. Germline trimming cut 4 bases from V and 5 bases from J; bases unmatched to any gene: 9. CDR3 sequence (DNA): TGTGCCAGCAGCTACTATAGCGGGAGCCACCACAATGAGCAGTTCTTC. Encoded protein: CASSYYSGSHHNEQFF.

The genes are TRBV5-1 and TRBJ1-4; D gene ambiguous. CDR1 and CDR2 from the germline V gene are SGHRS and YFSETQ. There are 15 residues in the CDR3. Trimming took 5 bases from V and 3 from J, leaving 14 bases between them. Here the CDR3 reads CASSTTGRANEKLFF. CDR3 DNA: TGCGCCAGCAGTACGACTGGGAGGGCTAATGAAAAACTGTTTTTT. The complete variable domain, with remaining parts taken from reference TRBV5-1 and TRBJ1-4, reads KAGVTQTPRYLIKTRGQQVTLSCSPISGHRSVSWYQQTPGQGLQFLFEYFSETQRNKGNFPGRFSGRQFSNSRSEMNVSTLELGDSALYLCASSTTGRANEKLFFGSGTQLSVL.

The chain links TRBV29-1 to TRBJ2-5; 12 bases are a match to TRBD2. Looked up from germline, CDR1 is SQVTM and CDR2 is ANQGSEA. The CDR3 loop spans 13 amino acids. Unmatched junction bases numbered 4, after V lost 7 bases and J lost 4 bases. This chain's CDR3 is CSASGRAGETQYF. The CDR3 nucleotides read TGCAGCGCTAGCGGGAGGGCCGGAGAGACCCAGTACTTC.

This clone was detected only once. V usage is TRBV19 and J usage is TRBJ2-3, with D possibly TRBD2 on 5 matching bases. CDR1 and CDR2 from the germline V gene are LNHDA and SQIVND (reference sequence). The CDR3 length is 15 residues. Trimming took off 8 bases at V and 1 base at J, with 16 bases between the two ends. This CDR3 is CASRPSGIGTDTQYF. The CDR3 bases are TGTGCCAGTCGACCTTCGGGAATAGGCACAGATACGCAGTATTTT.

The chain is built from TRBV9 and TRBJ2-1, with a tentative D call TRBD2 (6 bases). This CDR3 comprises 16 residues. In germline, CDR1 is SGDLS, CDR2 YYNGEE. Trimming took off 3 bases at V and 7 bases at J, with 20 bases between the two ends. The CDR3 here is CASSAPGLAGLNEQFF. Written as DNA, the CDR3 is TGTGCCAGCAGCGCACCGGGACTGGCGGGTCTAAATGAGCAGTTCTTC.

The chain is built from TRBV18 and TRBJ2-7; the match to TRBD2 covers 7 bases. Trimming at V came to 3 bases and at J to 0 bases, leaving 8 bases not matched to a gene. Germline CDR1 reads KGHSH; CDR2 reads LQKENI. This CDR3 spans 16 amino acids. The CDR3 nucleotides read TGTGCCAGCTCACCTGGGCGGGAGTGGTTCTCCTACGAGCAGTACTTC. Protein: CASSPGREWFSYEQYF. The whole variable domain, remainder taken from reference TRBV18 and TRBJ2-7, is NAGVMQNPRHLVRRRGQEARLRCSPMKGHSHVYWYRQLPEEGLKFMVYLQKENIIDESGMPKERFSAEFPKEGPSILRIQQVVRGDSAAYFCASSPGREWFSYEQYFGPGTRLTVT.

This clone showed up just once. J is TRBJ1-2 and V is TRBV28, with 7 positions matching TRBD1. CDR3 length: 13 amino acids. Looked up from germline, CDR1 is MDHEN and CDR2 is SYDVKM. V lost 2 bases and J lost 6; bases outside the gene matches: 3. CDR3 protein: CASSLRQGDGYTF. The CDR3 DNA is TGTGCCAGCAGTTTAAGACAGGGTGATGGCTACACCTTC.